The T cell receptor beta chain under discussion was sequenced for a study of CD8+CD57+ T cells in acquired aplastic anemia. About the research overall: Sorted cells (CD4+ and CD8+) yielded DNA amounts that averaged approximately 3 ug. The study, taken as a whole, reports: Patients and controls were found to share twenty-nine CD8+ CDR3 sequences.

Patients chosen for sequencing had shown CD8+CD57+ cell expansion by flow cytometry. As a group, the patients uniformly had severe acquired aplastic anemia. Trimming cost V 3 bases and J 4 bases; bases outside gene matches: 3. CDR1 SGHTA and CDR2 FQGTGA come from the germline V gene. The CDR3 contains 14 residues. Researchers used genomic DNA as the template to profile TCR beta VDJ and CDR3. TCRdb analysed the reads with MiXCR anew, one entry per CDR3 protein. Of some 170,000 distinct CDR3 sequences listed, 63% are singletons. In the case of this clonotype: The target antigen is unknown.

The sequenced sample consisted of sorted CD4+, CD8+, or CD8+CD57+ T cells (not recorded which) from PBMCs. The sequence came from a human donor with aplastic anemia. The chain has TRBV7-3 and TRBJ2-7; the match to TRBD1 covers 10 bases. In nucleotides, the CDR3 is TGTGCCAGCAGCTTTCGACAGGGGGCGTACGAGCAGTACTTC. This translates into CASSFRQGAYEQYF.